What follows is one T cell receptor beta chain and its context. The entry originates in a study of control samples from healthy donors and cancer patients. The germline gives CDR1 SNHLY, CDR2 FYNNEI. This CDR3 comprises 13 residues. V lost 2 bases and J lost 8, with 12 bases in between. Generated by immunoSEQ multiplex PCR, the TCRdb table keeps only in-frame clones and is missing some. The repertoire holds around 100,000 clones, with 92% as singletons. This chain links TRBV2 with TRBJ1-2, with unresolved D. Sequencing input: blood. This receptor was obtained from a woman younger than 35 in good health. CDR3 coding DNA: TGTGCCAGCAGTGAAAGGGTCAAAAAGGGCTACACCTTC. It is translated as CASSERVKKGYTF.